This TCR beta chain was recorded in a study of cytomegalovirus exposure and HLA in healthy donors. As concerns this clone: Antigen: not known.

The primer mix had 60 Vbeta and 13 Jbeta primers. Libraries were prepared by immunoSEQ multiplex PCR; TCRdb keeps only in-frame clonotypes and omits some of them. The repertoire holds 150,000 to 200,000 clones, about 77% seen once, with 0.95% to 1.5% in the top ten. Study-wide points: Excluded: some indistinguishable V segments such as TRBV6-2 and TRBV6-3. Earlier analysis found most TCR beta V segments productive about 87% or about 30% of the time. TCR beta sequences reportedly predicted most subjects' HLA-A and HLA-B alleles accurately. Reportedly, cytomegalovirus status was diagnosed with high sensitivity and specificity.

Germline CDR1 is SSHAT and CDR2 is FNYEAQ (reference sequence). The CDR3 runs 13 residues. Trimming took 1 base from V and 6 from J, leaving 8 bases between them. The chain couples TRBV7-7 to TRBJ2-3, with D possibly being TRBD2 (5 bases). Sequencing was performed on PBMCs. This TCR derives from a woman aged 45-59 years in good health and CMV-seronegative. The CDR3 here is CASSLDRGDTQYF. As DNA, the CDR3 is TGTGCCAGCAGCTTAGACAGAGGGGATACGCAGTATTTT.